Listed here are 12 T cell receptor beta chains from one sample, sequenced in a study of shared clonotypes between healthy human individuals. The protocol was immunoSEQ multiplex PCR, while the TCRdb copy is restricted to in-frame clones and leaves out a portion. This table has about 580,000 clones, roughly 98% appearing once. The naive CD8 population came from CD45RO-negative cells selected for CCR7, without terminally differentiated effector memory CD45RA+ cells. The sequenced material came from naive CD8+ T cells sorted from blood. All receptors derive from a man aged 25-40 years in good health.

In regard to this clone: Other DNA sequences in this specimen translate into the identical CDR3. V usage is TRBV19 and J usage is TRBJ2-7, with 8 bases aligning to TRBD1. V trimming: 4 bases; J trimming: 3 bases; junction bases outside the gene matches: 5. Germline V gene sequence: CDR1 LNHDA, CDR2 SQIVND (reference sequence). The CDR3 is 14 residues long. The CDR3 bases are TGTGCCAGTAGTAAAGGACAGGGTAGCTACGAGCAGTACTTC. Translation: CASSKGQGSYEQYF.

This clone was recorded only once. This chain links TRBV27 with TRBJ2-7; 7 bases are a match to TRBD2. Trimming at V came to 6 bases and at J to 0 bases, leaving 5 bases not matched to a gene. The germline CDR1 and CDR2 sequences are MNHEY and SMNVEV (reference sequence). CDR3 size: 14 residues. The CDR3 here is CASSLAVSSYEQYF. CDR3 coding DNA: TGTGCCAGCAGCCTAGCGGTGAGCTCCTACGAGCAGTACTTC.

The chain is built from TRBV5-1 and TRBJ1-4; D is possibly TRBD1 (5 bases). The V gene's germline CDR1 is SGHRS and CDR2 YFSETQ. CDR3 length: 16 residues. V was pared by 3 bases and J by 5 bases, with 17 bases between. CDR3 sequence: CASSSGRQGRNEKLFF. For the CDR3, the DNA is TGCGCCAGCAGCTCCGGTCGGCAGGGTAGAAATGAAAAACTGTTTTTT. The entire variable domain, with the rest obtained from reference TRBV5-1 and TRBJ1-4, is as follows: KAGVTQTPRYLIKTRGQQVTLSCSPISGHRSVSWYQQTPGQGLQFLFEYFSETQRNKGNFPGRFSGRQFSNSRSEMNVSTLELGDSALYLCASSSGRQGRNEKLFFGSGTQLSVL.

CDR3 sequence: CASSPWTSAHEQYF. In DNA, the CDR3 is TGTGCCAGCAGTCCGTGGACTAGCGCCCACGAGCAGTACTTC. V is TRBV6-5 and J is TRBJ2-7, with 9 bases aligning to TRBD2. Germline V gene lookup returns CDR1 MNHEY and CDR2 SVGAGI. CDR3 length: 14 residues. V lost 5 bases, J lost 5 bases, and 7 bases stayed unmatched.

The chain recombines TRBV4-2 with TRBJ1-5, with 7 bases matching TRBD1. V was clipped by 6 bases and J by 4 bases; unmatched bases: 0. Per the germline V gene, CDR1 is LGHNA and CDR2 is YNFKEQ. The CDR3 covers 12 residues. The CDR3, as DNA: TGTGCCAGCAGGGGACAGAATCAGCCCCAGCATTTT. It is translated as CASRGQNQPQHF.

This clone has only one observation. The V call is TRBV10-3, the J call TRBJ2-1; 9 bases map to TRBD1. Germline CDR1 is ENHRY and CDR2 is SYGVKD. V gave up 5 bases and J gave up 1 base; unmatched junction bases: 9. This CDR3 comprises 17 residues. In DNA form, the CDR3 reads TGTGCCATCAGTATGATCGAACAGGGGGCTTCCTACAATGAGCAGTTCTTC. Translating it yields CAISMIEQGASYNEQFF.

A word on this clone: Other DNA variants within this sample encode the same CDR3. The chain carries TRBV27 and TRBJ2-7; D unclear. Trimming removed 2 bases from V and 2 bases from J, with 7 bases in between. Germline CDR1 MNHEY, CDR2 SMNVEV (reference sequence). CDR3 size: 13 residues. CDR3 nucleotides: TGTGCCAGCAGTTTAAGAAGTACCTACGAGCAGTACTTC. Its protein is CASSLRSTYEQYF.

The CDR3 DNA reads as TGCAGCGTTGAAGCAAGGTACAATGAGCAGTTCTTC. Encoded protein: CSVEARYNEQFF. This chain links TRBV29-1 with TRBJ2-1; D is ambiguous. The CDR3 has 12 residues. In germline, CDR1 is SQVTM, CDR2 ANQGSEA. The ends were cut back, 1 base at V and 4 bases at J, with 5 bases in the middle.

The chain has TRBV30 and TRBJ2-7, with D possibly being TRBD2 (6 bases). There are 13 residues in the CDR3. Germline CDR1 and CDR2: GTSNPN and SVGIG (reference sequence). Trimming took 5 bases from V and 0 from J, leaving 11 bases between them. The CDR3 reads CAWDDGSSYEQYF. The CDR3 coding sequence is TGTGCCTGGGACGACGGGAGCTCCTACGAGCAGTACTTC.

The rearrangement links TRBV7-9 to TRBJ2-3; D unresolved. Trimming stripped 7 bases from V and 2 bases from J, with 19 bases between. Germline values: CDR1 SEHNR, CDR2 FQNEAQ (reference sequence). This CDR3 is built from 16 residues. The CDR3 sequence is CASNPLGGPHTDTQYF. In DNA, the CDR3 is TGTGCCAGCAACCCTTTGGGCGGACCTCACACAGATACGCAGTATTTT.

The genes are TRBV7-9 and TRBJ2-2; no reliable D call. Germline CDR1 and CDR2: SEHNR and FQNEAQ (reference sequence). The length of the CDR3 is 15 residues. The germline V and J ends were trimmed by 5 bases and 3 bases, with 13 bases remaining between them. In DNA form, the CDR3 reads TGTGCCAGCAGCGACCCTTACAGTTACACCGGGGAGCTGTTTTTT. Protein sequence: CASSDPYSYTGELFF.

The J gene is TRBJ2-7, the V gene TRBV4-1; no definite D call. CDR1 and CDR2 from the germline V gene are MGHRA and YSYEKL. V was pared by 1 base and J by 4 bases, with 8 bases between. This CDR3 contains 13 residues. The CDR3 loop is CASSQGLQYEQYF. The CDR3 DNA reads TGCGCCAGCAGCCAAGGACTTCAGTACGAGCAGTACTTC.